Below are 8 T cell receptor beta chains sequenced from a single sample in a study of cytomegalovirus exposure and HLA in healthy donors. PCR involved 60 Vbeta and 13 Jbeta primers. The repertoire was sequenced with immunoSEQ multiplex PCR; TCRdb's copy has only in-frame clones and lacks some. The data contain about 75,000 clones, almost 85% of them singletons. The source material was PBMCs. The receptors come from a young man in good health and CMV-seronegative.

The V call is TRBV28, the J call TRBJ1-2; no clear D. V was cut by 5 bases and J by 13 bases, with 17 bases left in between. Germline-derived CDR1 and CDR2 are MDHEN and SYDVKM. CDR3 length: 12 amino acids. The CDR3 loop is CASSPRRVSGTF. Here the CDR3 DNA reads TGTGCCAGCAGTCCTCGACGAGTGTCGGGCACCTTC.

The CDR3 sequence is CAWSPGRVYEQYF. The CDR3 DNA reads TGTGCCTGGAGTCCCGGCAGGGTATACGAGCAGTACTTC. The chain couples TRBV30 to TRBJ2-7; possibly TRBD1 for D (5 bases). Germline CDR1 and CDR2: GTSNPN and SVGIG (reference sequence). The CDR3 extends over 13 amino acids. Trimming took off 2 bases at V and 4 bases at J, with 12 bases between the two ends.

This chain uses TRBV29-1 with TRBJ2-1; TRBD2 agrees at 8 bases. The CDR3 contains 12 residues. The junction had 7 bases not matched to a gene; V was cut back by 5 bases and J by 10 bases. In germline, CDR1 is SQVTM, CDR2 ANQGSEA. The CDR3 loop is CSVTRSGVEQFF. The CDR3 coding sequence is TGCAGCGTTACCCGTAGCGGGGTAGAGCAGTTCTTC.

This clone has a single count. The genes are TRBV28 and TRBJ1-4, with D tentatively TRBD1 (6 bases). The CDR3 totals 15 residues. The V end was cut by 6 bases, the J end by 3 bases, with 14 bases between. Germline values: CDR1 MDHEN, CDR2 SYDVKM. CDR3 sequence (DNA): TGTGCCAGCAGGCTAATGGGGGCTTCTAATGAAAAACTGTTTTTT. It specifies CASRLMGASNEKLFF.

A single count supports this clone. The chain combines TRBV4-3 with TRBJ2-1; D gene ambiguous. Germline lookup yields CDR1 LGHNA and CDR2 YSLEER. The CDR3 covers 13 residues. With 1 base removed from V and 4 bases from J, the gap between germline ends came to 5 bases. CDR3 loop: CASSQVTYNEQFF. The DNA for the CDR3 is TGCGCCAGCAGCCAAGTTACATACAATGAGCAGTTCTTC.

The V call is TRBV7-9, the J call TRBJ1-1; D is undetermined. The CDR3 has 16 residues. V was shortened by 1 base and J by 1 base, with 13 bases between the two germline ends. Per the germline V gene, CDR1 is SEHNR and CDR2 is FQNEAQ (reference sequence). The DNA for the CDR3 is TGTGCCAGCAGCTTAGGAGGTGTAGGCGAGAACACTGAAGCTTTCTTT. Protein sequence: CASSLGGVGENTEAFF.

This clone has a handful of counts. V is TRBV4-1 and J is TRBJ1-2; the D gene is possibly TRBD1 (6 bases). CDR3 length equals 14 residues. In germline, CDR1 is MGHRA, CDR2 YSYEKL. V lost 0 bases, J lost 12 bases, and 17 bases lay in between. CDR3 nucleotides: TGCGCCAGCAGCCAAGACACCGCCGGGGACAAGAACACCTTC. Amino acid sequence: CASSQDTAGDKNTF.

V is TRBV10-2 and J is TRBJ1-2; 10 positions match TRBD1. Losses at the gene ends were 4 bases for V and 6 bases for J; bases not matched to a gene: 8. Germline-derived CDR1 and CDR2 are WSHSY and SAAADI. CDR3 size: 15 residues. In DNA form, the CDR3 reads TGCGCCAGCAGTGGGGAGACAGGGGGCGTCCATGGCTACACCTTC. It encodes CASSGETGGVHGYTF.